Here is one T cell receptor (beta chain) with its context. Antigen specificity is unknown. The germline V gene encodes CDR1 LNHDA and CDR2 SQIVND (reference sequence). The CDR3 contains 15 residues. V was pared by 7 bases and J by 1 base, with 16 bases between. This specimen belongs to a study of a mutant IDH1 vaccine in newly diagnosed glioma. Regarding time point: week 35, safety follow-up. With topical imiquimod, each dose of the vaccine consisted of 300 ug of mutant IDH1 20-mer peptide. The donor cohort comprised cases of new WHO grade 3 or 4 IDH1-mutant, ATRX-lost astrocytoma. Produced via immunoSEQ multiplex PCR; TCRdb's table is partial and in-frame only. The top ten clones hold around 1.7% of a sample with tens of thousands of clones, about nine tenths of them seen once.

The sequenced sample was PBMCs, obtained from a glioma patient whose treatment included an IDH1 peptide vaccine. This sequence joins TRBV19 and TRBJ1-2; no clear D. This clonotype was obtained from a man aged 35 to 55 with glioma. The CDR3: CASIKAGLYNYGYTF. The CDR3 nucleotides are TGTGCCAGTATAAAGGCAGGCCTTTATAACTATGGCTACACCTTC.